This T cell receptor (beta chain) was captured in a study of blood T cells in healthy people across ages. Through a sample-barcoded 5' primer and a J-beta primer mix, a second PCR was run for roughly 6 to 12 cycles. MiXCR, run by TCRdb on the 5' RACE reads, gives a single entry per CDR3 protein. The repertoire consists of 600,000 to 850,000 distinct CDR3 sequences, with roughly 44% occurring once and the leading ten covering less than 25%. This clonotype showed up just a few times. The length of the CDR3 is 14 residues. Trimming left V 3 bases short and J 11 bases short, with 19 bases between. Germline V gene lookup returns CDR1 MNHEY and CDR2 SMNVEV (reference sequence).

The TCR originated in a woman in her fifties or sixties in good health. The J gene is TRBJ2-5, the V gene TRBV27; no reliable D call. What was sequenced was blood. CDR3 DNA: TGTGCCAGCAGTTTTAATGCTAGATCCTCTGAGCAGTACTTC. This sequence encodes CASSFNARSSEQYF.